What follows is one TCR beta chain and its context. TCRdb's table, derived via immunoSEQ multiplex PCR, lists solely in-frame clones and lacks some. The sample holds fewer than 45,000 clones, about 74% seen once. This entry comes from a study of blood T cell repertoires in COVID-19. V gave up 5 bases and J gave up 0 bases, with 8 bases separating them. CDR3 length: 13 amino acids. Germline loops: CDR1 SGHNT, CDR2 YYREEE (reference sequence). Material for sequencing was peripheral blood. This receptor was identified in a man in his fifties or sixties with active COVID-19. The V and J genes are TRBV5-4 and TRBJ1-1, with D unclear. CDR3 residues: CASSSFMNTEAFF. CDR3 in DNA: TGTGCCAGCAGTTCTTTTATGAACACTGAAGCTTTCTTT.